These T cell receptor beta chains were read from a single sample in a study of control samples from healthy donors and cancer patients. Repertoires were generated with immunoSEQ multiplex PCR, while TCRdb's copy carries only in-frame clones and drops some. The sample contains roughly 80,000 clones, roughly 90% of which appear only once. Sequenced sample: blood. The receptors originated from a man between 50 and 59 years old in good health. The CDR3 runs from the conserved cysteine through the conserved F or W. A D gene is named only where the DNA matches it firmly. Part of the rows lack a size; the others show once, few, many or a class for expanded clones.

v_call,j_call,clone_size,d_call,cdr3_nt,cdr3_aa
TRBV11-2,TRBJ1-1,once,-,TGTGCCAGCAGCACCGGACCGACAGAGAACACTGAAGCTTTCTTT,CASSTGPTENTEAFF
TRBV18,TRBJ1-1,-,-,TGTGCCAGCTCACCACCTTTCGGACCGGAAGCTTTCTTT,CASSPPFGPEAFF
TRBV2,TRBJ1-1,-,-,TGTGCCAGCATCCGAGACCGGCGGACTGAAGCTTTCTTT,CASIRDRRTEAFF
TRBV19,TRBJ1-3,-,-,TGTGCCAGTAGTCTCGTGGCAGGGCAATTCGTTGGAAACACCATATATTTT,CASSLVAGQFVGNTIYF
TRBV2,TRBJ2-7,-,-,TGTGCCAGCAGTTCCTGGGCTCTAACCTACGAGCAGTACTTC,CASSSWALTYEQYF
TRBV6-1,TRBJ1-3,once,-,TGTGCCAGCAGTGAAGCCCCCGGCGGGGGTACTGGAAACACCATATATTTT,CASSEAPGGGTGNTIYF
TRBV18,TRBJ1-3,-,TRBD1,TGTGCCAGCTCACCACCAGGGGGCTTTTTTGGAAACACCATATATTTT,CASSPPGGFFGNTIYF
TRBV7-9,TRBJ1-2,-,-,TGTGCCAGCAGCGACCCGCGAGACAGGAGGACCTATGGCTACACCTTC,CASSDPRDRRTYGYTF
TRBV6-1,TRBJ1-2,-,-,TGTGCCAGCAGTGAAGCAGGGGGGGGCTACACCTTC,CASSEAGGGYTF
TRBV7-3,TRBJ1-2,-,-,TGTGCCAGCAGCTTCATACCGGGACCACAAGGAGGAGGCTACACCTTC,CASSFIPGPQGGGYTF
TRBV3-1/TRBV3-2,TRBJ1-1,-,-,TGTGCCAGCAACTTTAGGAGGACAGCCGGGATGAACACTGAAGCTTTCTTT,CASNFRRTAGMNTEAFF
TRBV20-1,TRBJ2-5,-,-,TGCAGTGCTAGTCACTTCTTCTCGGAGACCCAGTACTTC,CSASHFFSETQYF
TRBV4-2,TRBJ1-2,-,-,TGTGCCAGCAGCCAAAGTGTCGACTATGGCTACACCTTC,CASSQSVDYGYTF
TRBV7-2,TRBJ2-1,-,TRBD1,TGTGCCAGCAGCTTAGGATCAGGGGGCAGTTCCAATGAGCAGTTCTTC,CASSLGSGGSSNEQFF
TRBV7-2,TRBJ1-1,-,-,TGTGCCAGCAGTCTGGACGCCAACACTGAAGCTTTCTTT,CASSLDANTEAFF
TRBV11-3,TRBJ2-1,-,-,TGTGCCAGCAGCCCCGGGACGGCTTCGATCTATGAGCAGTTCTTC,CASSPGTASIYEQFF
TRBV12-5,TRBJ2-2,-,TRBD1,TGTGCTAGTGGTCCCCAAGGGACAGCCGGGGAGCTGTTTTTT,CASGPQGTAGELFF
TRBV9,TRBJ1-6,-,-,TGTGCCAGCAGCGTAGGTGTGGCCGGCATGGGGTCACCCCTCCACTTT,CASSVGVAGMGSPLHF
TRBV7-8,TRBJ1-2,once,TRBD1,TGTGCCAGCAGCTTATTTAGACAGGGATTGGGGAGCTATGGCTACACCTTC,CASSLFRQGLGSYGYTF
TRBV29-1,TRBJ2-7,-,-,TGCAGCGTTGAAGATGGACGGGCAGGGCGAGAGCAGTACTTC,CSVEDGRAGREQYF
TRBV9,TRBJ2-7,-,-,TGTGCCAGCAGCTCCCGGTTTGGCGAGCAGTACTTC,CASSSRFGEQYF
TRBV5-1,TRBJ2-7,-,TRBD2,TGCGCCAGCAGCCGGGGGGGGGCCTACGAGCAGTACTTC,CASSRGGAYEQYF
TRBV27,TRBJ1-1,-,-,TGTGCCAGCACCTCGGGATTGATGAACACTGAAGCTTTCTTT,CASTSGLMNTEAFF
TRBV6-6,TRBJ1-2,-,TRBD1,TGTGCCAGCAGTTTACCCCTTAGACAGGGAAAGGGCTACACCTTC,CASSLPLRQGKGYTF
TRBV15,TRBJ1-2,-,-,TGTGCCACCAGCAGTACAGGGCGAGGTGGCTACACCTTC,CATSSTGRGGYTF
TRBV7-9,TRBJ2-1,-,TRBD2,TGTGCCAGCAGCCCCACTAGCGGGGATTACAATGAGCAGTTCTTC,CASSPTSGDYNEQFF
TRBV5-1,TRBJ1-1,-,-,TGCGCCAGCAGCTTGGTTTGGGGCAGGGCTCCTACTGAAGCTTTCTTT,CASSLVWGRAPTEAFF
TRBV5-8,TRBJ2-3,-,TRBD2,TGTGCCAGCAGCTCCGAGACGTTAGCGGGGAGCTCGGATACGCAGTATTTT,CASSSETLAGSSDTQYF
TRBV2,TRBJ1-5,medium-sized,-,TGTGCCAGCAGTTTTCGGGGAGGGGACAATCAGCCCCAGCATTTT,CASSFRGGDNQPQHF
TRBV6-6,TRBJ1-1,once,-,TGTGCCAGCAGTTTGGGCCAGCGTTACACTGAAGCTTTCTTT,CASSLGQRYTEAFF
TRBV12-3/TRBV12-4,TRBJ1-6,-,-,TGTGCCAGCAGTTTCCTCCTGGGTTCACCCCTCCACTTT,CASSFLLGSPLHF
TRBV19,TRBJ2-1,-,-,TGTGCCAGTAGTATACAGCAGGGAGGGCAGTTCTTC,CASSIQQGGQFF
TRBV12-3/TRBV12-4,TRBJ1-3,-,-,TGTGCCAGCAGTTTCGACGGAAACACCATATATTTT,CASSFDGNTIYF
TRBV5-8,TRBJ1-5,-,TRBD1,TGTGCCAGCAGCCGGGGACAGGGGGCAATTTCCCAGCCCCAGCATTTT,CASSRGQGAISQPQHF
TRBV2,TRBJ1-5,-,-,TGTGCCAGCAGTTCCGGGCTGACCAATCAGCCCCAGCATTTT,CASSSGLTNQPQHF
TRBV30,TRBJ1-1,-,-,TGTGCCTGGAGTCCAGACACCCAAGCTTTCTTT,CAWSPDTQAFF
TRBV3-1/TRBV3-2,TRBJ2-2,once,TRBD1,TGTGCCAGCAGCCCCCGGACAGGGGGGAACACCGGGGAGCTGTTTTTT,CASSPRTGGNTGELFF
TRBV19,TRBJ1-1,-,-,TGTGCCAGTAGTATTAAAGTGAACACTGAAGCTTTCTTT,CASSIKVNTEAFF
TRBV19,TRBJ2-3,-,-,TGTGCCAGTAGTGGGGGACCGAGGGCAGATACGCAGTATTTT,CASSGGPRADTQYF
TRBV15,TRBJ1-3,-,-,TGTGCCACCAGCAGGGACCTTGGACGTAAGGGGGGAAACACCATATATTTT,CATSRDLGRKGGNTIYF
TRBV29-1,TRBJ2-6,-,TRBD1,TGCAGCGTCGCCTGGGACAGGGTCTCTGGGGCCAACGTCCTGACTTTC,CSVAWDRVSGANVLTF
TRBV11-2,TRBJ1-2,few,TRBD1,TGTGCCAGCAGCCCGGGACAGGGGGCGTCATTCTATGGCTACACCTTC,CASSPGQGASFYGYTF
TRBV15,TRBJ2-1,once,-,TGTGCCTCCACCTCCCCGGACAGAGACAATGAGCAGTTCTTC,CASTSPDRDNEQFF